The sequence of this TCR beta chain was determined in a study of identifying expanded T cells in peripheral blood (dated by TCRdb to the late 2010s). In the study overall: Separate aliquots of the same genomic DNA pool were sequenced to produce technical replicates, and four replicates were compared in pairs.

About this clone itself: Its antigen target is currently unknown. Qualities for individual bases were not recorded, and no much larger clone is one base off.

The immunoSEQ Assay, which relies on bias-controlled multiplex PCR amplification of genomic DNA, was used to profile TCRbeta CDR3 regions. Per the original workflow: To quantify the absolute abundance of each unique TCRbeta CDR3 region, the sequences were collapsed and filtered. Two models were used to test differential abundance: a binomial model (Fisher-equivalent) and a beta-binomial model that adds time-dependent variance fitted from healthy donors. Any clone with fewer than 5 combined templates was excluded, and a clone was called differentially abundant if its Benjamini-Hochberg FDR was below 0.01. In the beta-binomial model, variance was expressed as a function of the total template count across the two samples, in the form v = (b*log(k)+a)^2. Not all clones reach the TCRdb copy of this immuneACCESS table, which keeps in-frame sequences only. Checked studies attribute under half of the gap to unresolved V genes and leave the rest unexplained. D and trimming were read from the DNA, whereas the V and J calls and clone size are those reported in that table. The sample profile shows 70,000 or so clones; 90% of them were found once. The ten largest make up over 2.5% of the sample.

The full study reports these points: The authors expected that biological variance in healthy repertoires might rise further over much longer intervals, such as months to years. The binomial model flagged approximately 1.1 differentially abundant clones between technical replicates but around 15 over two weeks and around 19 over roughly 4 weeks. Both the number of clones called differentially abundant and the false-positive rate were significantly reduced by the beta-binomial model across all healthy-donor time intervals. Across all healthy donors, variance in clone template counts between approximately two-week samples was found to increase significantly with total template count.

No immune events, such as infections, were documented for the healthy donors during the collection period. Blood repertoires from healthy donors were used as a training cohort for calibrating time-dependent variance in a beta-binomial model of differential abundance of T-cell clones. The training cohort was composed of around ten healthy donors, 3 female and 7 male. The donors were between about 25 and 65 years old, with an average age of about 47 years. Whole blood was collected from each healthy donor at three time points spaced 2 to 3 weeks apart and obtained from a commercial supplier. For immunosequencing, genomic DNA was extracted from unsorted whole blood. The TCR sequence derives from a person aged 18 to 69 in good health. Sequences were obtained from blood.

The CDR3 corresponds to CASSHSGRSDEQYF. The DNA is TGTGCCAGCAGCCATAGCGGGAGGAGCGACGAGCAGTACTTC. The V gene is TRBV4-2 and the J gene is TRBJ2-7; TRBD2 fits 10 bases in the junction. Based on the germline V gene, the CDR1 and CDR2 sequences are LGHNA and YNFKEQ. Clipping removes 3 bases from V and 5 bases from J, with 4 as the unmatched junction base count. Measured from the cysteine to the phenylalanine, the CDR3 is 14 residues long. Left in the record is the CDR3 DNA by itself, 42 bases read in frame from the first base.